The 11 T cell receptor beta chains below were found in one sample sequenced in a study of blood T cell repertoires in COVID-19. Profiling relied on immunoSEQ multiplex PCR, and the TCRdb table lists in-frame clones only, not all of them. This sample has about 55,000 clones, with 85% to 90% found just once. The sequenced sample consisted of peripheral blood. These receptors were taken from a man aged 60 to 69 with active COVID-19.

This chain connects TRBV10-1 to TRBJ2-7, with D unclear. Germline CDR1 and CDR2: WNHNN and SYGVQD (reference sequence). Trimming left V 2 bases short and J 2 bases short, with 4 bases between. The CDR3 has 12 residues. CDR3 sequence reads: CASSERAYEQYF. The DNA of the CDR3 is TGCGCCAGCAGTGAGCGGGCCTACGAGCAGTACTTC.

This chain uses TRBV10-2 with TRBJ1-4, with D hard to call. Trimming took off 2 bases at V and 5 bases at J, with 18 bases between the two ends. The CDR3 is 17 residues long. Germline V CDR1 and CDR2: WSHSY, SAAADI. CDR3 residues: CASSEPSTARENEKLFF. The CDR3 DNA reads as TGCGCCAGCAGTGAGCCATCGACGGCGCGGGAAAATGAAAAACTGTTTTTT.

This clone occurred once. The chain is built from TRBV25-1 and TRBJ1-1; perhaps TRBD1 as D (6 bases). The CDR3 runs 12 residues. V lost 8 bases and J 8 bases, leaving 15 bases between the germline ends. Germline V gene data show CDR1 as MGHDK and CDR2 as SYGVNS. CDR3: CASRDTASEAFF. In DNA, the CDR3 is TGTGCCAGCCGGGACACCGCATCAGAAGCTTTCTTT.

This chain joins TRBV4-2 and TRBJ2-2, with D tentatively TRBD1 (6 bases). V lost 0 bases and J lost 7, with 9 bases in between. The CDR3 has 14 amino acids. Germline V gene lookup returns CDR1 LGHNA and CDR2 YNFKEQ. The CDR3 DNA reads TGTGCCAGCAGCCAAGAAGGGGGTGGCGGGGAGCTGTTTTTT. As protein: CASSQEGGGGELFF.

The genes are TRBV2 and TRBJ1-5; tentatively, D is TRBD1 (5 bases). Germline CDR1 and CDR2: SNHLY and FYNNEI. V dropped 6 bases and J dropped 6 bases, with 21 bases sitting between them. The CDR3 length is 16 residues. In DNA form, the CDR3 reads TGTGCCAGCAGCGACGTGTTGGACACTCTGGGTCAGCCCCAGCATTTT. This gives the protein CASSDVLDTLGQPQHF.

The CDR3 DNA is TGCGCCAGCAGCATAAGCGGGACCTCTTCCTACGAGCAGTACTTC. Protein: CASSISGTSSYEQYF. The chain combines TRBV5-1 with TRBJ2-7, with TRBD2 matching over 7 bases. The V gene's germline CDR1 is SGHRS and CDR2 YFSETQ. Unmatched junction bases numbered 8, after V lost 4 bases and J lost 1 base. The CDR3 has 15 residues.

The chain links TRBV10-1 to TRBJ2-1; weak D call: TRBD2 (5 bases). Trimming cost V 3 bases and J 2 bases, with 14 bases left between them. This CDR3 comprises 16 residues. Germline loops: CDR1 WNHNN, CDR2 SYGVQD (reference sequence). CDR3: CASSDFGAGTYNEQFF. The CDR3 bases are TGCGCCAGCAGTGACTTTGGAGCCGGGACCTACAATGAGCAGTTCTTC.

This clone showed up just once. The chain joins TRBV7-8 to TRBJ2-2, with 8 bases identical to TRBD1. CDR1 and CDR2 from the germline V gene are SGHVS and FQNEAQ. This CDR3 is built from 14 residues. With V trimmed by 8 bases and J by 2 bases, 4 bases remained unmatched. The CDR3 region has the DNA TGTGCCAGCGGCGGGACAGGAAACACCGGGGAGCTGTTTTTT. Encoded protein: CASGGTGNTGELFF.

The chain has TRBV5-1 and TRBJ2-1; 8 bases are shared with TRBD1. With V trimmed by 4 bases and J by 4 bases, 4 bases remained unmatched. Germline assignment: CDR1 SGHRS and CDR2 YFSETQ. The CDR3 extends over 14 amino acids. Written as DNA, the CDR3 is TGCGCCAGCAGCAACGGACAGGGTTACAATGAGCAGTTCTTC. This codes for CASSNGQGYNEQFF.

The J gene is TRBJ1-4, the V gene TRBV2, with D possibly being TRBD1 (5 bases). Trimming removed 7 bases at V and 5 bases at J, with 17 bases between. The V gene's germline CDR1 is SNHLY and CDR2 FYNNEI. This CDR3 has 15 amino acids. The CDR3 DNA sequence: TGTGCCAGCATGCGCTCCCAGGCAGGGAATGAAAAACTGTTTTTT. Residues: CASMRSQAGNEKLFF.

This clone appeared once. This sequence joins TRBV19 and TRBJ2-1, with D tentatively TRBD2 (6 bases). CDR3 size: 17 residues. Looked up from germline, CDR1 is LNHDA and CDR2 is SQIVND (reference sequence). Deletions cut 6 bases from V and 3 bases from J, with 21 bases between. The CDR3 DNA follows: TGTGCCAGTAGCCCCCAGGGTGGCGGGGCCGTCTACAATGAGCAGTTCTTC. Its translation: CASSPQGGGAVYNEQFF.